What follows describes a single T cell receptor (beta chain). These data belong to a study of blood T cell repertoires in COVID-19. V dropped 4 bases and J dropped 5 bases, with 9 bases sitting between them. The CDR3 has 13 residues. From germline, CDR1 is SGHTA and CDR2 FQGNSA. Authors' processing steps: The authors estimated nucleated cell counts from reference gene primer amplification. Using immunoSEQ multiplex PCR, the repertoire was profiled, and TCRdb retains in-frame clones only, with some absent. The DNA gave D and trimming, while V, J and clone size come from that table. The sample consists of approximately 85,000 clones, approximately 78% of them appearing once.

This chain joins TRBV7-2 and TRBJ1-5; D not certain. Material: peripheral blood. This receptor was identified in a human donor in a cohort sampled during active COVID-19. CDR3 nucleotide sequence: TGTGCCAGCAGCTACCAGACACATCAGCCCCAGCATTTT. Translation: CASSYQTHQPQHF.